Below are 20 T cell receptor beta chains sequenced from a single sample in a study of T cell responses to AZD1222 COVID-19 vaccine. TCRdb's table, derived via immunoSEQ multiplex PCR, lists solely in-frame clones and lacks some. The sample holds 150,000 to 200,000 clones; around 90% are singletons and the top ten take 1% to 1.5%. The sequences come from peripheral blood, collected 28 days after the second AZD1222 dose. The source is an adult who received the AZD1222 COVID-19 vaccine.

The V and J genes are TRBV2 and TRBJ1-1; D is unresolved. Trimming shortened V by 6 bases and J by 3 bases, and 14 bases separated the two germline ends. The CDR3 has 14 residues. Germline CDR1 is SNHLY and CDR2 is FYNNEI. CDR3 coding DNA: TGTGCCAGCAGGCTAGTGGTGCAGGACACTGAAGCTTTCTTT. Translation: CASRLVVQDTEAFF.

Here the CDR3 reads CASSLYEATDTQYF. The DNA of the CDR3 is TGTGCCAGCAGCTTATATGAGGCAACAGATACGCAGTATTTT. The chain recombines TRBV7-2 with TRBJ2-3; no definite D call. V was shortened by 2 bases and J by 3 bases, with 9 bases between the two germline ends. The CDR3 sequence is 14 residues long. CDR1 is SGHTA, CDR2 FQGNSA, per germline.

The chain recombines TRBV9 with TRBJ1-1; D is uncertain. The CDR3 sequence is 13 residues long. The V end lost 1 base, the J end lost 1 base, and 5 bases lay between the germline ends. Germline V gene lookup returns CDR1 SGDLS and CDR2 YYNGEE. The CDR3 spells CASSVKPNTEAFF. The CDR3 DNA follows: TGTGCCAGCAGCGTAAAGCCGAACACTGAAGCTTTCTTT. Full variable domain (outside the CDR3, taken from reference TRBV9 and TRBJ1-1): DSGVTQTPKHLITATGQRVTLRCSPRSGDLSVYWYQQSLDQGLQFLIQYYNGEERAKGNILERFSAQQFPDLHSELNLSSLELGDSALYFCASSVKPNTEAFFGQGTRLTVV.

CDR3 amino acids: CASSRSRPGQQNTEAFF. The CDR3 DNA follows: TGTGCCAGCAGCCGGTCCCGTCCGGGACAACAGAACACTGAAGCTTTCTTT. The chain employs TRBV7-9 and TRBJ1-1; maybe TRBD1 (6 bases). CDR1 is SEHNR, CDR2 FQNEAQ, per germline (reference sequence). The V end lost 5 bases, the J end lost 1 base, and 20 bases lay between the germline ends. This CDR3 has 17 residues.

The V call is TRBV5-8, the J call TRBJ1-3; a possible D gene is TRBD1 (6 bases). Trimming pared 0 bases from V and 4 bases from J, leaving 17 bases between. CDR1 and CDR2 (germline): SGHTS, YDEGEE. The CDR3 is made up of 17 amino acids. The DNA of the CDR3 is TGTGCCAGCAGCTTGGGGACACAGGGTGGTAAAGGAAACACCATATATTTT. This codes for CASSLGTQGGKGNTIYF. The complete variable domain, with remaining parts taken from reference TRBV5-8 and TRBJ1-3, reads EAGVTQSPTHLIKTRGQQATLRCSPISGHTSVYWYQQALGLGLQFLLWYDEGEERNRGNFPPRFSGRQFPNYSSELNVNALELEDSALYLCASSLGTQGGKGNTIYFGEGSWLTVV.

The V call is TRBV24-1, the J call TRBJ1-1; the D is unclear. The CDR3 runs to 12 residues. V gave up 9 bases and J gave up 4 bases, with 11 bases separating them. From germline, CDR1 is KGHDR and CDR2 SFDVKD. As DNA, the CDR3 is TGTGCCACCGAAAGGACGGTCACTGAAGCTTTCTTT. Translation gives CATERTVTEAFF.

CDR3 nucleotides: TGTGCCATCAGTGAGCGTGCCGGGACAGGGGGCCATGGCTACACCTTC. Translating it yields CAISERAGTGGHGYTF. This sequence joins TRBV10-3 and TRBJ1-2; 12 nucleotides align to TRBD1. V dropped 2 bases and J dropped 6; count of bases not matched to a gene: 7. Looked up from germline, CDR1 is ENHRY and CDR2 is SYGVKD. This CDR3 contains 16 residues.

This clone has only a few counts. This chain joins TRBV21-1 and TRBJ2-7. TRBV21-1 is annotated as a pseudogene. The length of the CDR3 is 14 residues. The chain's CDR3 is CASMDAPTTFQQYF. The CDR3, as DNA: TGTGCCAGCATGGACGCTCCCACTACATTCCAGCAGTACTTC.

V gene TRBV11-2 combines with J gene TRBJ1-2, with D uncertain. Trimming pared 0 bases from V and 4 bases from J, leaving 12 bases between. CDR1 and CDR2 (germline): SGHAT, FQNNGV. The CDR3 extends over 15 amino acids. CDR3 DNA sequence: TGTGCCAGCAGCTTAGATCCGCCAGCACGCTATGGCTACACCTTC. Translated: CASSLDPPARYGYTF.

The chain has TRBV5-4 and TRBJ2-5; D unresolved. This CDR3 is built from 11 residues. Germline V gene lookup returns CDR1 SGHNT and CDR2 YYREEE (reference sequence). Trimming pared 0 bases from V and 5 bases from J, leaving 2 bases between. CDR3 in DNA: TGTGCCAGCAGCTTGGAGGAGACCCAGTACTTC. Its protein product is CASSLEETQYF. The full variable domain, rest sourced from reference TRBV5-4 and TRBJ2-5, is ETGVTQSPTHLIKTRGQQVTLRCSSQSGHNTVSWYQQALGQGPQFIFQYYREEENGRGNFPPRFSGLQFPNYSSELNVNALELDDSALYLCASSLEETQYFGPGTRLLVL.

The chain combines TRBV18 with TRBJ2-7; TRBD1 matches at 8 bases. This CDR3 is 16 amino acids long. CDR1 is KGHSH, CDR2 LQKENI, per germline. V lost 6 bases, J lost 0 bases, and 10 bases stayed unmatched. Here the CDR3 reads CASSQPGGSSSYEQYF. The CDR3 DNA follows: TGTGCCAGCTCCCAACCAGGGGGCTCAAGCTCCTACGAGCAGTACTTC. Together with reference TRBV18 and TRBJ2-7, the CDR3 gives the full variable domain: NAGVMQNPRHLVRRRGQEARLRCSPMKGHSHVYWYRQLPEEGLKFMVYLQKENIIDESGMPKERFSAEFPKEGPSILRIQQVVRGDSAAYFCASSQPGGSSSYEQYFGPGTRLTVT.

The chain links TRBV3-1 (or the pseudogene TRBV3-2) to TRBJ2-2; D is ambiguous. The CDR3 is 11 amino acids. Germline loops: CDR1 LGHDT, CDR2 YNNKEL (reference sequence). V lost 2 bases, J lost 9 bases, and 4 bases lay in between. The CDR3 spells CASSQSRELFF. The DNA for the CDR3 is TGTGCCAGCAGCCAATCCCGGGAGCTGTTTTTT.

The gene calls are TRBV7-2 and TRBJ1-2, with unresolved D. The CDR3 contains 14 residues. V dropped 5 bases and J dropped 2 bases, with 12 bases sitting between them. Germline lookup yields CDR1 SGHTA and CDR2 FQGNSA. This CDR3 reads CASSRSTINYGYTF. The CDR3 DNA follows: TGTGCCAGCAGCCGCTCAACAATCAACTATGGCTACACCTTC. Full variable domain (rest looked up from reference TRBV7-2 and TRBJ1-2): GAGVSQSPSNKVTEKGKDVELRCDPISGHTALYWYRQSLGQGLEFLIYFQGNSAPDKSGLPSDRFSAERTGGSVSTLTIQRTQQEDSAVYLCASSRSTINYGYTFGSGTRLTVV.

In its sample, this clone was seen a few times. This chain connects TRBV3-1 (or the pseudogene TRBV3-2) to TRBJ1-1; D is ambiguous. Trimming took 4 bases from V and 3 from J, leaving 21 bases between them. The germline V gene encodes CDR1 LGHDT and CDR2 YNNKEL (reference sequence). The CDR3 length is 17 residues. The CDR3 is CASSLYLGASRDTEAFF. CDR3 bases: TGTGCCAGCAGCCTTTACCTCGGAGCGAGCCGGGACACTGAAGCTTTCTTT.

The J gene is TRBJ1-1, the V gene TRBV25-1; 9 positions agree with TRBD1. The CDR3 extends over 12 amino acids. Trimming at V came to 6 bases and at J to 7 bases, leaving 3 bases not matched to a gene. CDR1 is MGHDK, CDR2 SYGVNS, per germline. CDR3 sequence reads: CASRQGALEAFF. DNA of the CDR3: TGTGCCAGCAGACAGGGGGCACTTGAAGCTTTCTTT.

This chain connects TRBV5-1 to TRBJ1-2; the D gene is possibly TRBD1 (6 bases). Germline lookup yields CDR1 SGHRS and CDR2 YFSETQ. The V and J ends lost 4 bases and 1 base respectively, with 17 bases between them. CDR3 size: 16 residues. DNA for the CDR3: TGCGCCAGCAGCCCCCAGGCGCAGGGGATTAACTATGGCTACACCTTC. It yields the protein CASSPQAQGINYGYTF.

The genes are TRBV18 and TRBJ1-2, with D uncertain. CDR3 size: 15 residues. Germline V gene lookup returns CDR1 KGHSH and CDR2 LQKENI. V lost 0 bases, J lost 6 bases, and 14 bases lay in between. This CDR3 is CASSPPAGYGDGYTF. For the CDR3, the DNA is TGTGCCAGCTCACCACCGGCCGGTTATGGGGATGGCTACACCTTC. Full variable domain (rest looked up from reference TRBV18 and TRBJ1-2): NAGVMQNPRHLVRRRGQEARLRCSPMKGHSHVYWYRQLPEEGLKFMVYLQKENIIDESGMPKERFSAEFPKEGPSILRIQQVVRGDSAAYFCASSPPAGYGDGYTFGSGTRLTVV.

The chain has TRBV18 and TRBJ1-1, with TRBD1 matching 8 bases. Germline V gene data show CDR1 as KGHSH and CDR2 as LQKENI. V lost 4 bases and J lost 0; bases outside the gene matches: 1. CDR3 length equals 14 residues. CDR3 bases: TGTGCCAGCTCACTGGACAGGGTGAACACTGAAGCTTTCTTT. Encoded protein: CASSLDRVNTEAFF.

The chain combines TRBV19 with TRBJ1-2; TRBD1 is a possible D gene (6 bases). CDR3 length: 15 residues. The germline V and J ends were trimmed by 5 bases and 6 bases, with 19 bases remaining between them. Germline V lookup: CDR1 LNHDA, CDR2 SQIVND (reference sequence). CDR3 in DNA: TGTGCCAGTAGTCCGTGGGCAGGGGTTCAGGATGGCTACACCTTC. Protein: CASSPWAGVQDGYTF. The variable domain in full, completed from reference TRBV19 and TRBJ1-2, reads DGGITQSPKYLFRKEGQNVTLSCEQNLNHDAMYWYRQDPGQGLRLIYYSQIVNDFQKGDIAEGYSVSREKKESFPLTVTSAQKNPTAFYLCASSPWAGVQDGYTFGSGTRLTVV.

CDR3 loop: CASSLARQAVGYEQYF. The CDR3 DNA follows: TGTGCCAGCAGCTTAGCGCGACAGGCTGTCGGGTACGAGCAGTACTTC. The chain recombines TRBV11-2 with TRBJ2-7; weak D call: TRBD1 (6 bases). CDR1 and CDR2 from the germline V gene are SGHAT and FQNNGV. The CDR3 is made up of 16 amino acids. V was shortened by 1 base and J by 4 bases, with 17 bases between the two germline ends.